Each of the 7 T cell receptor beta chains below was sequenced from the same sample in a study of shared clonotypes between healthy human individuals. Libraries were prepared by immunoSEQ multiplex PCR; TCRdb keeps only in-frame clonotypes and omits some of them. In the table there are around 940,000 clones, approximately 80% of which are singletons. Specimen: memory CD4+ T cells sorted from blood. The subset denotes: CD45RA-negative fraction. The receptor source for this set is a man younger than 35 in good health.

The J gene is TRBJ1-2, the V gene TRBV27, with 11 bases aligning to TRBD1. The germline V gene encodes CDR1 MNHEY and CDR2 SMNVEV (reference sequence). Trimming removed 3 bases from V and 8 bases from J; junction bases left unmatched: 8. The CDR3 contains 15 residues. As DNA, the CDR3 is TGTGCCAGCAGTTTGCTGGCGGGACAGGGGGGCGGCTACACCTTC. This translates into CASSLLAGQGGGYTF.

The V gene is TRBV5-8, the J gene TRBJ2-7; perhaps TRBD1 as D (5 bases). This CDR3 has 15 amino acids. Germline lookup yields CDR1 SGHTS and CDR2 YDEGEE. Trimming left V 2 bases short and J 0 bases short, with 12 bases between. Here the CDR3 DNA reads TGTGCCAGCAGCTTTGTAGGGGCGGTCTCCTACGAGCAGTACTTC. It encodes CASSFVGAVSYEQYF.

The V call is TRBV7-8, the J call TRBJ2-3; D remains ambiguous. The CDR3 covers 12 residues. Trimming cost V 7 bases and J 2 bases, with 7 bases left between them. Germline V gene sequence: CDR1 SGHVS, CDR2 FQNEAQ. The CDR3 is CASNQVTDTQYF. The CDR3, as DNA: TGTGCCAGCAATCAGGTCACAGATACGCAGTATTTT.

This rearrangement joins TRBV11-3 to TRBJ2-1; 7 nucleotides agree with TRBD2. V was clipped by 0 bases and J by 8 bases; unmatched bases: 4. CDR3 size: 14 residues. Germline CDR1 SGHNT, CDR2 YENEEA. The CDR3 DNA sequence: TGTGCCAGCAGCTTAGATTCTAGCGGCTATGAGCAGTTCTTC. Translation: CASSLDSSGYEQFF.

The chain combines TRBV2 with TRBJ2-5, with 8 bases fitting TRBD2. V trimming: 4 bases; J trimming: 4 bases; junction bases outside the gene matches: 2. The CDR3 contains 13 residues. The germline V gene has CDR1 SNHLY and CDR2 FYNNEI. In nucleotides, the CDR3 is TGTGCCAGCAGTGTGCTAGCGGGAGAGACCCAGTACTTC. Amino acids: CASSVLAGETQYF.

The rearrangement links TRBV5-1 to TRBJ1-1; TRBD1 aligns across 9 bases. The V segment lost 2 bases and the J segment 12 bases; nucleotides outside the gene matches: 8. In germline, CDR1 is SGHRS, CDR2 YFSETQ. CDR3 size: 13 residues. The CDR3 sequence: CASSFGQGRGSFF. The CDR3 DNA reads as TGCGCCAGCAGCTTCGGACAGGGGAGGGGGTCTTTCTTT.

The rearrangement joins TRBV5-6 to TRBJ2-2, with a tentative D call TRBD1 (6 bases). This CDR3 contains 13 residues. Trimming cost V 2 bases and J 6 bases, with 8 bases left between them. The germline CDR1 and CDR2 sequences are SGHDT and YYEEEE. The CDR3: CASSLDRSGELFF. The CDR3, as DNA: TGTGCCAGCAGCTTAGACAGGTCCGGGGAGCTGTTTTTT.